The 26 T cell receptor beta chains presented below share a single source sample, sequenced in a study of neurological immune-mediated disorders. As for time point: longitudinal time-point 3. Each CDR3 protein gets one entry after TCRdb re-called the 5' RACE reads with MiXCR. Of under 100,000 distinct CDR3 sequences listed, about 4% were seen once; the top ten hold approximately 5.8%. The sample taken for sequencing was PBMCs. These receptors were collected from a woman aged 60-75 years with multiple sclerosis.

This chain joins TRBV18 and TRBJ1-6; TRBD1 agrees at 7 bases. Germline V gene data show CDR1 as KGHSH and CDR2 as LQKENI. J lost 6 bases, V lost 4 bases, and 9 bases had no gene match. The CDR3 has 16 residues. The CDR3 protein is CASSLDRVGGNSPLHF. Here the CDR3 DNA reads TGTGCCAGCTCACTAGACAGGGTCGGGGGTAATTCACCCCTCCACTTT.

This clonotype appeared many times. V is TRBV12-3 or TRBV12-4 and J is TRBJ1-5; D is uncertain. The CDR3 covers 12 residues. With 11 bases removed from V and 0 bases from J, the gap between germline ends came to 8 bases. The CDR3 protein is CASRRSNQPQHF. The CDR3 DNA follows: TGTGCCTCGCGGCGTAGCAATCAGCCCCAGCATTTT.

There are many counts of this clonotype. J is TRBJ2-5 and V is TRBV2; the D is unclear. Germline lookup yields CDR1 SNHLY and CDR2 FYNNEI. This CDR3 has 11 residues. V gave up 6 bases and J gave up 5 bases, with 7 bases separating them. In nucleotides, the CDR3 is TGTGCCAGCAGGGATAGGGAGACCCAGTACTTC. Its translation is CASRDRETQYF.

This clonotype was seen repeatedly, ten times or more. The gene calls are TRBV6-2 or TRBV6-3 and TRBJ2-7, with D uncertain. The germline gives CDR1 MNHEY, CDR2 SVGEGT. Trimming cost V 4 bases and J 5 bases, with 15 bases left between them. CDR3 length: 14 residues. The CDR3 region has the DNA TGTGCCAGCAGTTGGACCGAGCTTCTCCACGAGCAGTACTTC. Translation: CASSWTELLHEQYF.

The chain combines TRBV18 with TRBJ1-5; D is unclear. V lost 3 bases and J lost 7, with 7 bases in between. This CDR3 contains 12 residues. CDR1 is KGHSH and CDR2 is LQKENI in the germline V gene. CDR3 nucleotide sequence: TGTGCCAGCTCACCGGTTCAACAGCCCCAGCATTTT. Residues: CASSPVQQPQHF.

This clonotype came up many times. This sequence joins TRBV5-1 and TRBJ2-3; 12 bases match TRBD2. Germline CDR1 reads SGHRS; CDR2 reads YFSETQ. The CDR3 totals 15 residues. Losses at the gene ends were 4 bases for V and 7 bases for J; bases not matched to a gene: 7. The chain's CDR3 is CASSGGLAGINTQYF. Here the CDR3 DNA reads TGCGCCAGCAGCGGAGGACTAGCGGGGATAAATACGCAGTATTTT.

This clonotype occurred many times. The V gene is TRBV30, the J gene TRBJ2-7; D is unclear. Germline V gene sequence: CDR1 GTSNPN, CDR2 SVGIG (reference sequence). V was cut by 0 bases and J by 2 bases, with 14 bases left in between. The CDR3 totals 15 residues. CDR3 protein: CAWSVLKTKAYEQYF. Here the CDR3 DNA reads TGTGCCTGGAGTGTACTCAAGACCAAGGCCTACGAGCAGTACTTC.

The sample holds many counts of this clonotype. This chain joins TRBV5-1 and TRBJ1-2, with D possibly TRBD1 on 6 matching bases. The V and J ends lost 7 bases and 4 bases respectively, with 14 bases between them. This CDR3 comprises 13 residues. Germline lookup yields CDR1 SGHRS and CDR2 YFSETQ. CDR3 amino acids: CASGLTGPYGYTF. CDR3 DNA: TGCGCCAGCGGGTTAACAGGGCCCTATGGCTACACCTTC.

In this sample, this clonotype turned up many times. The chain recombines TRBV7-6 with TRBJ2-2; 10 bases match TRBD2. Losses at the gene ends were 2 bases for V and 1 base for J; bases not matched to a gene: 1. The germline CDR1 and CDR2 sequences are SGHVS and FNYEAQ. The CDR3 runs to 16 residues. The CDR3 loop reads CASSLLAGGNTGELFF. For the CDR3, the DNA is TGTGCCAGCAGCTTATTAGCGGGGGGGAACACCGGGGAGCTGTTTTTT.

This clonotype was detected ten times or more. The genes are TRBV12-3 or TRBV12-4 and TRBJ2-1; D perhaps matches TRBD1 (6 bases). CDR3 size: 14 residues. V shed 5 bases and J shed 0 bases, with 8 bases lying between them. This CDR3 reads CASSQDSSYNEQFF. CDR3 DNA sequence: TGTGCCAGCAGTCAGGACAGCTCCTACAATGAGCAGTTCTTC.

This clonotype came up many times. The CDR3 loop is CASRTGQTKNSPLHF. The CDR3 DNA sequence: TGCGCCAGCAGGACCGGACAGACGAAGAATTCACCCCTCCACTTT. J is TRBJ1-6 and V is TRBV5-1, with D possibly matching TRBD1 (6 bases). CDR3 size: 15 residues. The germline CDR1 and CDR2 sequences are SGHRS and YFSETQ. V was trimmed by 5 bases and J by 7 bases, leaving 16 bases between them. Together with reference TRBV5-1 and TRBJ1-6, the CDR3 gives the full variable domain: KAGVTQTPRYLIKTRGQQVTLSCSPISGHRSVSWYQQTPGQGLQFLFEYFSETQRNKGNFPGRFSGRQFSNSRSEMNVSTLELGDSALYLCASRTGQTKNSPLHFGNGTRLTVT.

In its sample, this clonotype was seen many times. V gene TRBV7-2 combines with J gene TRBJ2-7; weak D call: TRBD2 (6 bases). The CDR3 is 17 residues long. The germline CDR1 and CDR2 sequences are SGHTA and FQGNSA. Trimming shortened V by 1 base and J by 0 bases, and 16 bases separated the two germline ends. CDR3 coding DNA: TGTGCCAGCAGCTTAGGGTATGGAGGAGGGGTCTCCTACGAGCAGTACTTC. Residues: CASSLGYGGGVSYEQYF.

This clonotype was seen at least ten times. The chain recombines TRBV5-1 with TRBJ1-4, with 8 bases aligning to TRBD1. The V gene end was trimmed by 2 bases and the J gene end by 2 bases; junction bases not matched to a gene: 5. CDR1 and CDR2 (germline): SGHRS, YFSETQ. This CDR3 spans 16 amino acids. This CDR3 reads CASSFRTGTTNEKLFF. In DNA form, the CDR3 reads TGCGCCAGCAGCTTCCGGACAGGGACCACTAATGAAAAACTGTTTTTT.

This clonotype was found many times. The chain joins TRBV9 to TRBJ1-4; 8 nucleotides align to TRBD1. The CDR3 runs 14 residues. Germline V gene lookup returns CDR1 SGDLS and CDR2 YYNGEE. With 6 bases clipped from V and 8 bases from J, the junction kept 9 bases outside the gene matches. Here the CDR3 DNA reads TGTGCCAGCACCCCGGACAGGGAAGGCGAAAAACTGTTTTTT. Its protein is CASTPDREGEKLFF.

This clonotype has a count of ten or more. J is TRBJ2-7 and V is TRBV3-1; weak D call: TRBD1 (7 bases). Looked up from germline, CDR1 is LGHDT and CDR2 is YNNKEL (reference sequence). Trimming pared 1 base from V and 2 bases from J, leaving 12 bases between. The CDR3 is 15 amino acids. The CDR3 DNA reads TGTGCCAGCAGCCAAGGCCCAGGGGGGACCTACGAGCAGTACTTC. Translated: CASSQGPGGTYEQYF.

This clonotype showed up many times. V usage is TRBV28 and J usage is TRBJ2-7; 10 nucleotides agree with TRBD2. The CDR3 has 17 residues. Germline assignment: CDR1 MDHEN and CDR2 SYDVKM. Losses at the gene ends were 6 bases for V and 0 bases for J; bases not matched to a gene: 11. The CDR3 protein is CASSPPATSGASYEQYF. The CDR3, as DNA: TGTGCCAGCAGCCCGCCAGCCACTAGCGGGGCCTCCTACGAGCAGTACTTC.

This clonotype was recorded at least ten times. The chain links TRBV18 to TRBJ2-3, with 8 bases identical to TRBD2. This CDR3 is built from 15 residues. V trimming: 0 bases; J trimming: 6 bases; junction bases outside the gene matches: 5. The germline V gene encodes CDR1 KGHSH and CDR2 LQKENI. CDR3 sequence reads: CASSPPYGGEDTQYF. The CDR3 DNA reads as TGTGCCAGCTCACCACCGTACGGGGGGGAGGATACGCAGTATTTT.

This clonotype was recorded at least ten times. This chain connects TRBV3-1 to TRBJ1-3; D gene uncertain. Germline values: CDR1 LGHDT, CDR2 YNNKEL (reference sequence). CDR3 size: 14 residues. Trimming left V 5 bases short and J 4 bases short, with 12 bases between. CDR3 residues: CASSARWAGNTIYF. The DNA of the CDR3 is TGTGCCAGCAGCGCCCGGTGGGCCGGAAACACCATATATTTT.

This clonotype showed up many times. The chain has TRBV4-1 and TRBJ2-5, with D perhaps TRBD2 (5 bases). The ends were cut back, 1 base at V and 0 bases at J, with 12 bases in the middle. Germline CDR1 MGHRA, CDR2 YSYEKL. The CDR3 extends over 16 amino acids. CDR3 amino acids: CASSQGFLAYQETQYF. The CDR3 DNA follows: TGCGCCAGCAGCCAAGGGTTCCTAGCCTACCAAGAGACCCAGTACTTC.

This clonotype was seen ten or more times. J is TRBJ1-6 and V is TRBV3-1, with 8 bases that match TRBD1. V was clipped by 1 base and J by 10 bases; unmatched bases: 3. Germline V gene lookup returns CDR1 LGHDT and CDR2 YNNKEL (reference sequence). This CDR3 is 14 amino acids long. The CDR3 nucleotides read TGTGCCAGCAGCCAAGGACAGGGGAGGTCACCCCTCCACTTT. Its protein product is CASSQGQGRSPLHF.

This clonotype has at least ten counts. The chain is built from TRBV6-6 and TRBJ2-5; the D gene is possibly TRBD1 (6 bases). The CDR3 loop spans 12 amino acids. V lost 11 bases, J lost 3 bases, and 13 bases lay in between. CDR1 and CDR2 (germline): MNHNY, SVGAGI (reference sequence). The CDR3 DNA reads as TGTGCCGCCTCCCGGACAGAAGAGACCCAGTACTTC. Its translation is CAASRTEETQYF.

This clonotype occurred many times. The V call is TRBV5-1, the J call TRBJ2-7; 11 bases are shared with TRBD2. V shed 4 bases and J 0 bases; nucleotides not matched to a gene: 3. The CDR3 is made up of 15 amino acids. Germline lookup yields CDR1 SGHRS and CDR2 YFSETQ. The CDR3: CASSDSGGDSYEQYF. CDR3 sequence (DNA): TGCGCCAGCAGCGATAGCGGGGGGGACTCCTACGAGCAGTACTTC.

This clonotype occurred many times. This rearrangement joins TRBV5-1 to TRBJ1-5, with 8 bases matching TRBD1. Losses at the gene ends were 5 bases for V and 0 bases for J; bases not matched to a gene: 4. CDR3 length: 15 residues. Germline V gene lookup returns CDR1 SGHRS and CDR2 YFSETQ. CDR3 residues: CASRLTGDSNQPQHF. The CDR3 nucleotides read TGCGCCAGCAGGTTGACAGGGGATAGCAATCAGCCCCAGCATTTT. Drawing the rest from reference TRBV5-1 and TRBJ1-5, the complete variable domain is KAGVTQTPRYLIKTRGQQVTLSCSPISGHRSVSWYQQTPGQGLQFLFEYFSETQRNKGNFPGRFSGRQFSNSRSEMNVSTLELGDSALYLCASRLTGDSNQPQHFGDGTRLSIL.

This clonotype has a count of ten or more. The junction departs from the called germline gene at one end, perhaps through a read error. This chain links TRBV20-1 with TRBJ2-5; D may be TRBD2 (6 bases). Germline V CDR1 and CDR2: DFQATT, SNEGSKA (reference sequence). The CDR3 consists of 14 residues. The CDR3 sequence: CSARGTSLQETQYF. The CDR3 DNA reads as TGCAGTGCCAGAGGGACTTCCCTTCAAGAGACCCAGTACTTC.

This clonotype was detected many times. J is TRBJ2-1 and V is TRBV4-1; 14 bases map to TRBD2. Germline V gives CDR1 MGHRA, CDR2 YSYEKL. The CDR3 consists of 17 residues. Germline trimming cut 1 base from V and 7 bases from J; bases unmatched to any gene: 6. CDR3 sequence reads: CASSQAQTSGGANEQFF. In nucleotides, the CDR3 is TGCGCCAGCAGCCAAGCCCAGACTAGCGGGGGGGCAAATGAGCAGTTCTTC.

This clonotype was seen ten or more times. The rearrangement uses TRBV20-1 and TRBJ1-2, with 9 bases fitting TRBD1. The CDR3 sequence is 13 residues long. The junction had 9 bases not matched to a gene; V was cut back by 6 bases and J by 7 bases. Germline V gives CDR1 DFQATT, CDR2 SNEGSKA (reference sequence). CDR3: CSARDRVIGGYTF. The CDR3 DNA is TGCAGTGCCAGGGACAGGGTAATCGGTGGCTACACCTTC.